This T cell receptor beta chain was observed in a study of OX40 agonist ivuxolimab in advanced cancers. Study-wide results and limits: Certain nonresponders additionally had low normalized T-cell clonal expansion. Expanded clones were, on average, more numerous among CD8+ T cells than CD4+.

Points on this clone: Its specificity is unknown.

Generated by immunoSEQ multiplex PCR, the TCRdb table keeps only in-frame clones and is missing some. The sample lists 74,000 or so clones, more than 80% occurring once. V gave up 5 bases and J gave up 5 bases; unmatched junction bases: 9. This CDR3 comprises 16 residues. Germline V gene lookup returns CDR1 SGHTA and CDR2 FQGTGA. Autoimmune disease history or systemic immunosuppression barred patients. The V gene is TRBV7-3, the J gene TRBJ2-1, with TRBD2 matching 10 bases. Material: CD4+ or CD8+ T cells sorted from blood, obtained in a trial of the OX40 agonist ivuxolimab. The receptor was derived from an adult with an advanced solid tumor such as melanoma, head and neck, liver or kidney cancer. The CDR3 reads CASSLPTSGHHNEQFF. As DNA, the CDR3 is TGTGCCAGCAGCCTCCCGACTAGCGGGCACCACAATGAGCAGTTCTTC.